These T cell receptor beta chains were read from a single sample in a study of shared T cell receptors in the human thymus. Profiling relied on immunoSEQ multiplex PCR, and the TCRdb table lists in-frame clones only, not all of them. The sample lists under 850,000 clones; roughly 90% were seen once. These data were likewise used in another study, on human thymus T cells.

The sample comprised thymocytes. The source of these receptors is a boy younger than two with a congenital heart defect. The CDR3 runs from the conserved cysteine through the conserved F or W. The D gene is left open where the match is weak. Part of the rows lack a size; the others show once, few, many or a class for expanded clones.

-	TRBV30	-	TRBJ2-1	TGTGCCTGGAGCTGGGACTCAAATGAGCAGTTCTTC	CAWSWDSNEQFF
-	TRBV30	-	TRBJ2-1	TGTGCCTGGAGTGTAACAGATAGATACAATGAGCAGTTCTTC	CAWSVTDRYNEQFF
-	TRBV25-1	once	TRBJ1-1	TGTGCCAGCAGTGAGCCCCTGGGCCTCCAGGGGAACACTGAAGCTTTCTTT	CASSEPLGLQGNTEAFF
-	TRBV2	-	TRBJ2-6	TGTGCATTTCTCCGGGAAGAATACTCTGGGGCCAACGTCCTGACTTTC	CAFLREEYSGANVLTF
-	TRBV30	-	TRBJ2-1	TGTGCCTGTTCCGGGAGCCCCTCCTACAATGAGCAGTTCTTC	CACSGSPSYNEQFF
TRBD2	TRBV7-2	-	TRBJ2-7	TGTGCCAGCAGCAGAAGAACTAGCGGAGAAGACTACGAGCAGTACTTC	CASSRRTSGEDYEQYF
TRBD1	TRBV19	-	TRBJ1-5	TGTGCCAGCGCGGGACAGTGGGATCAGCCCCAGCATTTT	CASAGQWDQPQHF
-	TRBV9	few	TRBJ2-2	TGTGCCAGCAGCGCGGACTACCTGAACACCGGGGAGCTGTTTTTT	CASSADYLNTGELFF
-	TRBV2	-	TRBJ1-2	TGTGCCAGCATCTCGGATGGCTACACCTTC	CASISDGYTF
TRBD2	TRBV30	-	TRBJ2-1	TGTGCCTGGACCGCGCGGACTAGCGAAACCTACAATGAGCAGTTCTTC	CAWTARTSETYNEQFF
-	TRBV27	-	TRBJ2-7	TGTGCCAGCAGTCCCCATCCGACATACACCTACGAGCAGTACTTC	CASSPHPTYTYEQYF
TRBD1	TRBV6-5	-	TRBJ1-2	TGTGCCAGCAAGGGGACAGGGGGGATCTATGGCTACACCTTC	CASKGTGGIYGYTF
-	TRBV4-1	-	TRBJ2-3	TGCGCCAGCAGCCAGGTCCAGGGGCCAGATACGCAGTATTTT	CASSQVQGPDTQYF
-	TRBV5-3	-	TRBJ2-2	TGTGCCAGAAGCTTTGCGGGGCCCCGCACCGGGGAGCTGTTTTTT	CARSFAGPRTGELFF
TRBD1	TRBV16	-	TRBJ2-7	TGTGCCAGCAGCCAATCCTCCGGACAGGGTAGGTCCCAGTTC	CASSQSSGQGRSQF
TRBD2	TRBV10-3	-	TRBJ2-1	TGTGCCATCAGTGTTTCTCCTTCCCTCGGACTAGCGGGAGGGCAAGGTTGCAATGAGCAGTTCTTC	CAISVSPSLGLAGGQGCNEQFF
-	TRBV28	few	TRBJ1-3	TGTGCCAGCAGTCCACGCCCGGGAGGTGGAAACACCATATATTTT	CASSPRPGGGNTIYF
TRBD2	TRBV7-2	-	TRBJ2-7	TGTGCCAGCAGCCCCTCTTTGGGTAGTAGCGGGAACCACGAGCAGTACTTC	CASSPSLGSSGNHEQYF
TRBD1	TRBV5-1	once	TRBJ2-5	TGCGCCATCCATGACCAAGAACACTCAAAGGGACAGAGGAACCAAGAGACCCAGTACTTC	CAIHDQEHSKGQRNQETQYF
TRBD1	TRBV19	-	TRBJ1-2	TGTGCCAGTAGTTCCCGTGACAGGGGCGGCTACACCTTC	CASSSRDRGGYTF
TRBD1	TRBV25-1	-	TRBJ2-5	TGTGCCAGCAGAGGGACAGGGTCCCCGGAGACCCAGTACTTC	CASRGTGSPETQYF
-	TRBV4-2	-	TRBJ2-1	TGTGCCAGCAGCCAGAGGTCACTAGGGGCGGGACACAATGAGCAGTTCTTC	CASSQRSLGAGHNEQFF